Listed below are T cell receptor beta chains from one sample, sequenced in a study of blood T cell repertoires in COVID-19. The data were produced by immunoSEQ multiplex PCR, yet TCRdb's version contains in-frame clones alone and is incomplete. The table includes about 190,000 clones, roughly 73% detected once. Specimen: peripheral blood. The receptors come from a woman older than 75 with active or convalescent COVID-19. CDR3s include the opening cysteine and the closing phenylalanine or tryptophan. A D gene is named only where the DNA matches it firmly. Some rows have no size entry. The others give once, few or many, or a class for an expanded clone.

.	TRBV5-4	.	TRBJ1-2	CASSLSGRTLPHGYTF	TGTGCCAGCAGCTTGAGTGGGAGAACTCTTCCCCATGGCTACACCTTC
TRBD2	TRBV19	.	TRBJ2-5	CATIGLAGDGRETQYF	TGTGCCACCATTGGACTAGCGGGGGACGGGCGGGAGACCCAGTACTTC
TRBD2	TRBV5-1	.	TRBJ2-1	CASSLLAGGHNEQFF	TGCGCCAGCAGCTTGTTAGCGGGGGGCCACAATGAGCAGTTCTTC
.	TRBV5-1	.	TRBJ2-7	CASSLGGRSLYEQYF	TGCGCCAGCAGCTTGGGGGGCAGGTCACTCTACGAGCAGTACTTC
.	TRBV4-3	.	TRBJ1-1	CASSQDFKGIGRGTEAFF	TGCGCCAGCAGCCAAGATTTTAAGGGAATAGGACGGGGCACTGAAGCTTTCTTT
.	TRBV9	.	TRBJ2-2	CASSVFGHPNTGELFF	TGTGCCAGCAGCGTATTCGGACATCCGAACACCGGGGAGCTGTTTTTT
TRBD1	TRBV28	.	TRBJ1-1	CANAGTGGEAFF	TGTGCCAACGCCGGGACAGGGGGTGAAGCTTTCTTT
TRBD1	TRBV7-6	few	TRBJ1-2	CASSRGQGAFYGYTF	TGTGCCAGCAGCCGTGGACAGGGAGCGTTCTATGGCTACACCTTC
.	TRBV5-4	.	TRBJ1-6	CASSSAGAYSYSPLHF	TGTGCCAGCAGCTCAGCAGGGGCATATAGTTATTCACCCCTCCACTTT
.	TRBV3-1/TRBV3-2	.	TRBJ1-2	CASSQDLNSGRGYTF	TGTGCCAGCAGCCAAGATCTTAATTCGGGGAGGGGCTACACCTTC
.	TRBV28	few	TRBJ2-5	CASSTRVGGETQYF	TGTGCCAGCAGTACCAGGGTAGGAGGGGAGACCCAGTACTTC
.	TRBV3-1/TRBV3-2	.	TRBJ2-7	CASTIGDDEQYF	TGTGCCAGCACCATAGGGGATGACGAGCAGTACTTC
TRBD2	TRBV9	.	TRBJ2-3	CASSATSGPSTDTQYF	TGTGCCAGCAGCGCGACTAGCGGTCCTTCCACAGATACGCAGTATTTT
TRBD1	TRBV11-2	.	TRBJ1-6	CASSWGGGQSNSPLHF	TGTGCCAGCAGCTGGGGTGGGGGACAGAGTAATTCACCCCTCCACTTT
TRBD2	TRBV24-1	.	TRBJ2-5	CATSDPGLAGVETQYF	TGTGCCACCAGTGATCCGGGACTAGCGGGGGTGGAGACCCAGTACTTC
TRBD1	TRBV2	.	TRBJ2-7	CASRDRGIEQYF	TGTGCCAGCCGGGACAGGGGAATCGAGCAGTACTTC
TRBD1	TRBV2	.	TRBJ1-5	CASTGTVAGPQHF	TGTGCCAGCACCGGGACAGTTGCGGGGCCCCAGCATTTT
.	TRBV5-6	few	TRBJ1-2	CASSLGSVGSYGYTF	TGTGCCAGCAGCTTGGGGAGTGTCGGATCCTATGGCTACACCTTC
.	TRBV4-3	.	TRBJ1-4	CASSQGETLNEKLFF	TGCGCCAGCAGCCAAGGGGAGACATTAAATGAAAAACTGTTTTTT
.	TRBV7-8	.	TRBJ2-3	CASSYERTPINPSTDTQYF	TGTGCCAGCAGTTACGAGCGGACTCCGATAAACCCTAGCACAGATACGCAGTATTTT
TRBD1	TRBV19	once	TRBJ2-1	CASSRAGGSYNEQFF	TGTGCCAGTAGTAGGGCAGGGGGCTCCTACAATGAGCAGTTCTTC
.	TRBV7-3	.	TRBJ2-7	CASSLGRDIGEQYF	TGTGCCAGCAGCTTAGGCAGGGACATAGGAGAGCAGTACTTC
.	TRBV5-1	once	TRBJ1-6	CASSLASEASLHF	TGCGCCAGCAGCTTGGCTTCAGAGGCCTCCCTCCACTTT
TRBD1	TRBV5-6	.	TRBJ2-3	CASSPIPRTGARDTQYF	TGTGCCAGCAGCCCCATACCCAGGACAGGGGCGCGTGATACGCAGTATTTT
.	TRBV6-2/TRBV6-3	.	TRBJ1-5	CASSQWGDNQPQHF	TGTGCCAGCAGTCAATGGGGGGACAATCAGCCCCAGCATTTT
.	TRBV2	.	TRBJ1-3	CASSAQGQSGNTIYF	TGTGCCAGCAGTGCTCAGGGTCAGTCTGGAAACACCATATATTTT
TRBD1	TRBV6-6	.	TRBJ1-2	CASSYGTGEAYGYTF	TGTGCCAGCAGTTACGGAACAGGGGAGGCGTATGGCTACACCTTC
.	TRBV18	.	TRBJ2-7	CASSPRGNRYSSWMNDYEQYF	TGTGCCAGCTCACCGCGGGGCAACCGATACAGTTCCTGGATGAACGACTACGAGCAGTACTTC
TRBD2	TRBV6-2/TRBV6-3	once	TRBJ2-3	CASSTTSGGPDTQYF	TGTGCCAGCAGTACGACTAGCGGGGGGCCAGATACGCAGTATTTT